This T cell receptor (beta chain) was documented in a study of T cell responses to AZD1222 COVID-19 vaccine. CDR1 and CDR2 (germline): MNHEY, SVGAGI. V lost 5 bases to trimming and J lost 5 bases; unmatched junction nucleotides: 6. This CDR3 is built from 14 residues. Generated by immunoSEQ multiplex PCR, the TCRdb table keeps only in-frame clones and is missing some. The sample carries about 130,000 clones, 80% to 90% recorded once. The sequence was collected from an adult in good health. Here the sequenced sample was peripheral blood, taken on day 0 of AZD1222 vaccination. The chain recombines TRBV6-5 with TRBJ2-3, with 8 bases identical to TRBD1. CDR3 nucleotides: TGTGCCAGCAGTATTGGGACAGGTGGAGATACGCAGTATTTT. Translating it yields CASSIGTGGDTQYF.